This T cell receptor beta chain stems from a study of OX40 agonist ivuxolimab in advanced cancers. Study summary: The mean age was roughly 60 years, ranging from roughly 23 to 79, with approximately 83% of participants male.

Assay used: immunoSEQ multiplex PCR; TCRdb lists only in-frame clones, some missing. This sample has around 88,000 clones; around 92% occur once, and the top ten carry 0.45% to 0.55%. For this clone: No antigen is known for it.

Notes on the study in general: The average count of expanded clones was higher among CD8+ T cells than among CD4+.

This CDR3 has 12 residues. Germline V gene data show CDR1 as MNHNY and CDR2 as SVGAGI (reference sequence). V was clipped by 2 bases and J by 10 bases, with 6 bases between them. The TCR was taken from an adult with an advanced solid tumor such as melanoma, head and neck, liver or kidney cancer. The specimen comprised CD4+ or CD8+ T cells sorted from blood, sampled in a trial of the OX40 agonist ivuxolimab. V usage is TRBV6-6 and J usage is TRBJ1-6; D ambiguous. The DNA for the CDR3 is TGTGCCAGCAGTTACCTGCAATCACCCCTCCACTTT. This encodes CASSYLQSPLHF.